These T cell receptor beta chains were read from a single sample in a study of T cell responses to AZD1222 COVID-19 vaccine. Clones were read by immunoSEQ multiplex PCR, and TCRdb kept only the in-frame ones, dropping some. The sample lists nearly 100,000 clones; roughly 90% were seen once. The starting material was peripheral blood, obtained on day 0 of AZD1222 vaccination. Receptors were obtained from an adult in good health. Each CDR3 is given with its conserved first and last residue. The D gene is left open where the match is weak. A clone size is listed for some rows: how often the clone was seen (once, few, many), or a class if it is expanded.

V	J	size	D	CDR3	DNA
TRBV7-8	TRBJ2-7	NA	TRBD1	CASSLGPGQGFEQYF	TGTGCCAGCAGCTTAGGCCCGGGACAGGGGTTCGAGCAGTACTTC
TRBV28	TRBJ1-5	NA	TRBD1	CASSLRTGLINQPQHF	TGTGCCAGCAGTTTGAGGACAGGGCTTATCAATCAGCCCCAGCATTTT
TRBV5-1	TRBJ1-6	NA	TRBD1	CASSQGQGGSPLHF	TGCGCCAGCAGCCAGGGACAGGGTGGCTCACCCCTCCACTTT
TRBV28	TRBJ1-5	NA	NA	CASSSPGGQPQHF	TGTGCCAGCAGCTCACCGGGAGGCCAGCCCCAGCATTTT
TRBV10-2	TRBJ2-5	NA	TRBD2	CASSRLAGGQETQYF	TGCGCCAGTAGCCGACTAGCGGGGGGGCAAGAGACCCAGTACTTC
TRBV11-1	TRBJ1-2	NA	TRBD1	CASSYRGSYGYTF	TGTGCCAGCAGCTACAGGGGCAGCTATGGCTACACCTTC
TRBV10-3	TRBJ2-3	NA	TRBD2	CAISGGSPDTQYF	TGTGCCATCAGCGGGGGGTCCCCAGATACGCAGTATTTT
TRBV9	TRBJ1-2	once	NA	CASSVLSAGSGGYTF	TGTGCCAGCAGCGTACTTTCCGCAGGGTCGGGCGGCTACACCTTC
TRBV28	TRBJ1-2	NA	NA	CASRVRGAQTIGGYTF	TGTGCCAGCAGGGTACGAGGGGCGCAAACGATTGGGGGCTACACCTTC
TRBV10-3	TRBJ2-6	once	NA	CAISQVGYGSSGANVLTF	TGTGCCATCAGCCAGGTGGGGTATGGGAGCTCTGGGGCCAACGTCCTGACTTTC
TRBV10-3	TRBJ1-2	NA	NA	CAISESSGSSPASYGYTF	TGTGCCATCAGTGAGTCCTCGGGGTCGAGCCCAGCTTCCTATGGCTACACCTTC
TRBV21-1	TRBJ2-3	NA	NA	CAIKGTQYF	TGTGCCATCAAAGGTACGCAGTATTTT
TRBV11-2	TRBJ1-2	NA	TRBD1	CASSSVKGASYGYTF	TGTGCCAGCAGCTCCGTAAAGGGGGCCAGCTATGGCTACACCTTC
TRBV7-2	TRBJ2-3	NA	TRBD2	CASSVTSGSTDTQYF	TGTGCCAGCAGCGTCACTAGCGGGTCCACAGATACGCAGTATTTT
TRBV5-1	TRBJ2-3	NA	NA	CASSLTVGAGDTQYF	TGCGCCAGCAGCTTGACTGTGGGCGCGGGGGATACGCAGTATTTT
TRBV25-1	TRBJ2-2	NA	NA	CASSEDVGRVTGELFF	TGTGCCAGCAGTGAAGACGTCGGAAGGGTCACCGGGGAGCTGTTTTTT
TRBV5-1	TRBJ1-1	NA	TRBD1	CASSPGDRGTEAFF	TGCGCCAGCAGCCCCGGGGACAGGGGCACTGAAGCTTTCTTT
TRBV9	TRBJ2-7	once	TRBD1	CASRGQGREQYF	TGTGCCAGCAGGGGACAGGGGCGAGAGCAGTACTTC
TRBV11-2	TRBJ2-3	NA	NA	CASSLTGLRTDTQYF	TGTGCCAGCAGCTTAACAGGGCTTCGCACAGATACGCAGTATTTT
TRBV6-6	TRBJ1-5	NA	TRBD1	CASSPSGTGVRNQPQHF	TGTGCCAGCAGTCCCTCCGGGACAGGGGTTCGTAATCAGCCCCAGCATTTT
TRBV6-2/TRBV6-3	TRBJ2-5	medium-sized	TRBD1	CASSYYRGTGTQYF	TGTGCCAGCAGTTACTACAGGGGCACCGGGACCCAGTACTTC
TRBV2	TRBJ2-3	many	NA	CASSTEDTQYF	TGTGCCAGCAGTACAGAAGATACGCAGTATTTT
TRBV6-1	TRBJ2-3	NA	NA	CASSDGARTDTQYF	TGTGCCAGCAGTGACGGGGCCAGAACAGATACGCAGTATTTT
TRBV30	TRBJ1-4	NA	TRBD1	CAWGKTGGGRTNEKLFF	TGTGCCTGGGGAAAGACAGGGGGTGGGAGAACTAATGAAAAACTGTTTTTT
TRBV19	TRBJ1-3	NA	NA	CASRAGRGSGNTIYF	TGTGCCAGTAGAGCCGGGCGGGGCTCTGGAAACACCATATATTTT
TRBV11-2	TRBJ2-7	NA	NA	CASSLSTIFYEQYF	TGTGCCAGCAGCTTATCGACCATATTCTACGAGCAGTACTTC
TRBV4-2	TRBJ2-1	NA	TRBD2	CASSPGLAGGGDEQFF	TGTGCCAGCAGCCCGGGACTAGCGGGGGGCGGGGATGAGCAGTTCTTC
TRBV6-2/TRBV6-3	TRBJ2-1	NA	TRBD2	CASSSYRGLAGEYEQFF	TGTGCCAGCAGTTCTTACCGGGGACTAGCCGGGGAATATGAGCAGTTCTTC
TRBV24-1	TRBJ1-1	NA	TRBD1	CATSDGDRGGNTEAFF	TGTGCCACCAGTGATGGTGACAGGGGCGGGAACACTGAAGCTTTCTTT
TRBV3-1/TRBV3-2	TRBJ2-3	NA	NA	CASSPDETQSTDTQYF	TGTGCCAGCAGCCCAGACGAGACACAGAGCACAGATACGCAGTATTTT
TRBV19	TRBJ1-5	NA	TRBD1	CASSRDRGGNQPQHF	TGTGCCAGTAGTAGGGACAGGGGTGGCAATCAGCCCCAGCATTTT
TRBV7-4	TRBJ1-2	few	NA	CASSLVGGQNYGYTF	TGTGCCAGCAGCTTAGTAGGTGGGCAGAACTATGGCTACACCTTC
TRBV4-1	TRBJ1-2	few	TRBD1	CASSPGQGAAYGYTF	TGCGCCAGCAGCCCCGGACAGGGGGCGGCCTATGGCTACACCTTC
TRBV24-1	TRBJ1-2	once	NA	CATSERHNYGYTF	TGTGCCACCAGTGAAAGGCATAACTATGGCTACACCTTC
TRBV15	TRBJ2-5	NA	NA	CATSRDTRGGSFTSAQYF	TGTGCCACCAGCAGAGATACCAGGGGCGGAAGCTTCACTAGCGCCCAGTACTTC
TRBV28	TRBJ2-1	few	TRBD2	CASLSGVNTDEQFF	TGTGCCAGCCTTAGCGGGGTGAACACCGATGAGCAGTTCTTC
TRBV19	TRBJ1-5	many	NA	CASSNGDRLPQHF	TGTGCCAGTAGCAATGGGGACCGCCTCCCCCAGCATTTT
TRBV4-3	TRBJ2-5	NA	NA	CASSQEARNQETQYF	TGCGCCAGCAGCCAAGAAGCCAGGAACCAAGAGACCCAGTACTTC
TRBV4-1	TRBJ2-1	NA	TRBD2	CASSQDGTGLAGGNYNEQFF	TGCGCCAGCAGCCAAGATGGGACCGGACTAGCGGGGGGCAACTACAATGAGCAGTTCTTC
TRBV4-1	TRBJ1-5	NA	NA	CASSQDMAPQPQHF	TGCGCCAGCAGCCAAGATATGGCCCCTCAGCCCCAGCATTTT
TRBV5-5	TRBJ1-2	NA	NA	CASSGYGLGAGGYTF	TGTGCCAGCAGCGGATACGGACTGGGAGCTGGGGGCTACACCTTC
TRBV7-2	TRBJ2-1	NA	TRBD2	CASSFHGGALGYNEQFF	TGTGCCAGCAGCTTCCACGGGGGGGCCTTAGGGTACAATGAGCAGTTCTTC
TRBV6-1	TRBJ2-7	NA	TRBD2	CASSEVGGGLAYEQYF	TGTGCCAGCAGTGAAGTCGGCGGGGGGCTTGCCTACGAGCAGTACTTC
TRBV11-2	TRBJ1-1	NA	NA	CASSLEVTMNTEAFF	TGTGCCAGCAGCTTAGAGGTCACCATGAACACTGAAGCTTTCTTT
TRBV13	TRBJ1-1	NA	NA	CASSLTGNTEAFF	TGTGCCAGCAGCCTAACAGGTAACACTGAAGCTTTCTTT
TRBV3-1/TRBV3-2	TRBJ1-6	NA	TRBD1	CASSQDRDRVNSPLHF	TGTGCCAGCAGCCAAGACAGGGACAGGGTTAATTCACCCCTCCACTTT
TRBV19	TRBJ1-5	once	NA	CASRGQRNQPQHF	TGTGCCAGTAGGGGACAAAGAAATCAGCCCCAGCATTTT
TRBV7-9	TRBJ1-1	NA	NA	CASSSTGEAFF	TGTGCCAGCAGCTCGACAGGTGAAGCTTTCTTT
TRBV15	TRBJ2-7	NA	NA	CATSFRVSPSDEQYF	TGTGCCACCAGTTTTCGGGTCTCCCCCTCCGACGAGCAGTACTTC
TRBV7-9	TRBJ2-1	once	TRBD2	CASSLLAGGVNEQFF	TGTGCCAGCAGCTTACTAGCGGGGGGGGTCAATGAGCAGTTCTTC
TRBV29-1	TRBJ2-7	NA	NA	CSARTASEQYF	TGCAGCGCCCGGACAGCTTCCGAGCAGTACTTC
TRBV18	TRBJ2-5	NA	TRBD2	CASSPGLAGVGETQYF	TGTGCCAGCTCACCGGGACTAGCGGGGGTCGGGGAGACCCAGTACTTC
TRBV7-9	TRBJ1-1	NA	TRBD1	CASSFGQGWTEAFF	TGTGCCAGCAGCTTCGGACAGGGTTGGACTGAAGCTTTCTTT
TRBV11-2	TRBJ2-3	NA	NA	CASSTRRMSTDTQYF	TGTGCCAGCAGCACCAGACGGATGAGCACAGATACGCAGTATTTT
TRBV27	TRBJ1-6	NA	NA	CASSQGRNNSPLHF	TGTGCCAGCAGTCAAGGCAGGAATAATTCACCCCTCCACTTT